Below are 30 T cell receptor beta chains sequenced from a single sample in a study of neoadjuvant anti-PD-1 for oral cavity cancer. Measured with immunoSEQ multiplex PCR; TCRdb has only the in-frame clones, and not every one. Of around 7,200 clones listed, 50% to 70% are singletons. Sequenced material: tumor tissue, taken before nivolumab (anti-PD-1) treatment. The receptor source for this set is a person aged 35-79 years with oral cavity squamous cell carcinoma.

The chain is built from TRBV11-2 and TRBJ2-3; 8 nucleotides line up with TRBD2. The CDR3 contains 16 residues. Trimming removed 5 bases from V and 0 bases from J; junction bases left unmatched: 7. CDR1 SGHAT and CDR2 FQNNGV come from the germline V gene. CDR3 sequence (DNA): TGTGCCAGCAGCCCCCGCGGGGGGACTAGCACAGATACGCAGTATTTT. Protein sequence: CASSPRGGTSTDTQYF.

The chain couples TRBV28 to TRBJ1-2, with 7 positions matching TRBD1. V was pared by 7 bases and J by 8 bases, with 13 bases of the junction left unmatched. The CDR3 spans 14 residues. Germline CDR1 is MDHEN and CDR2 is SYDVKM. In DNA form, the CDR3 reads TGTGCCAGCATCGGGACAGATTTTTTGGGCGGCTACACCTTC. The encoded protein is CASIGTDFLGGYTF.

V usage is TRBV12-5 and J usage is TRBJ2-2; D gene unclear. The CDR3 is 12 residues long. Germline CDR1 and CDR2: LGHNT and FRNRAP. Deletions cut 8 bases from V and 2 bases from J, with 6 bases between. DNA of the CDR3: TGTGCTAGTCGGCTAAACACCGGGGAGCTGTTTTTT. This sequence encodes CASRLNTGELFF.

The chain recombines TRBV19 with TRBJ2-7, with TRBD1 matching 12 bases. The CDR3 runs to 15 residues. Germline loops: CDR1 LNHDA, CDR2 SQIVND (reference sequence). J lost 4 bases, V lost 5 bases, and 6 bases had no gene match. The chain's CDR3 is CASSPRDRGLYEQYF. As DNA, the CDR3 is TGTGCCAGTAGTCCCCGGGACAGGGGGCTATACGAGCAGTACTTC.

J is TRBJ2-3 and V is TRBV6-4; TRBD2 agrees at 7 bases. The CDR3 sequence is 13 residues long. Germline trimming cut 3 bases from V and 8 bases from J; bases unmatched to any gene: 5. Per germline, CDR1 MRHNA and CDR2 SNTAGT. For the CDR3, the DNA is TGTGCCAGCAGTGATACTAGCGAAACTACGCAGTATTTT. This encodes CASSDTSETTQYF.

In DNA, the CDR3 is TGTGCCAGCAGCCCAACCTTTGGGGGGGAGCAGTTCTTC. Protein product: CASSPTFGGEQFF. V gene TRBV14 combines with J gene TRBJ2-1; D perhaps matches TRBD2 (6 bases). Germline V CDR1 and CDR2: SGHDN, FVKESK. The CDR3 has 13 residues. Between the trimmed V and J ends, which lost 4 bases and 10 bases, there was a span of 14 bases.

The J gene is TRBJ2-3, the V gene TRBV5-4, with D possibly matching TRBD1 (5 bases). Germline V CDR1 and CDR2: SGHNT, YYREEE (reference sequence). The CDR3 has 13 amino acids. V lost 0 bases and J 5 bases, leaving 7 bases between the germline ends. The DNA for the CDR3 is TGTGCCAGCAGCTTGGTTAGGGGAGATACGCAGTATTTT. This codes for CASSLVRGDTQYF.

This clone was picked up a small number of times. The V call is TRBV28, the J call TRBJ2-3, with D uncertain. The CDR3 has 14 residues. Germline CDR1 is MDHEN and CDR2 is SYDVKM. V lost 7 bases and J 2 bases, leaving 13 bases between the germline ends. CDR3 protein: CASKKRSVTDTQYF. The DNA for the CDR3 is TGTGCCAGCAAAAAGCGATCGGTCACAGATACGCAGTATTTT. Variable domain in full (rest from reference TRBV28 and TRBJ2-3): DVKVTQSSRYLVKRTGEKVFLECVQDMDHENMFWYRQDPGLGLRLIYFSYDVKMKEKGDIPEGYSVSREKKERFSLILESASTNQTSMYLCASKKRSVTDTQYFGPGTRLTVL.

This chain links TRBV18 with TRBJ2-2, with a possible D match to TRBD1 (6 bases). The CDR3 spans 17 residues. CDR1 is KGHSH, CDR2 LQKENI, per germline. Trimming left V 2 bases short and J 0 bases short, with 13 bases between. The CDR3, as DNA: TGTGCCAGCTCACCATGGGGGACACAGACGAACACCGGGGAGCTGTTTTTT. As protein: CASSPWGTQTNTGELFF.

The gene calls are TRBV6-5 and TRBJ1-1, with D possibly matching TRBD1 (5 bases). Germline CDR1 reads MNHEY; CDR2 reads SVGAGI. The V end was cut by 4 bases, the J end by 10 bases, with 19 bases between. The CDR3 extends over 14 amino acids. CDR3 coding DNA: TGTGCCAGCAGTTCCTCGAGCAGGCACGGGGGAGCTTTCTTT. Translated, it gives CASSSSSRHGGAFF.

The CDR3 region has the DNA TGTGCCAGCAGTTATACAGGGAGCTACAATGAGCAGTTCTTC. Protein product: CASSYTGSYNEQFF. The chain employs TRBV6-5 and TRBJ2-1; tentative D call: TRBD1 (6 bases). In germline, CDR1 is MNHEY, CDR2 SVGAGI. V was clipped by 3 bases and J by 3 bases, with 9 bases between them. The CDR3 is made up of 14 amino acids.

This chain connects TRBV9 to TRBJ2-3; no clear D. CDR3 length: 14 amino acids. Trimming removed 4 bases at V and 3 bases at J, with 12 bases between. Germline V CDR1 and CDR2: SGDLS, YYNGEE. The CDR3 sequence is CASSPRMGTDTQYF. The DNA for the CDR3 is TGTGCCAGCAGCCCTCGGATGGGTACAGATACGCAGTATTTT.

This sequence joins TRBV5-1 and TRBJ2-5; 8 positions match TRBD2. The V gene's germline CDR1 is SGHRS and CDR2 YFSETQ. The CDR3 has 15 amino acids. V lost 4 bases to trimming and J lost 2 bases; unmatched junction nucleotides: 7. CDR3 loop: CASSLLAGKQETQYF. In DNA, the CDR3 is TGCGCCAGCAGCCTCTTAGCGGGGAAACAAGAGACCCAGTACTTC. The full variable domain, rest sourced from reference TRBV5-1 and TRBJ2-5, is KAGVTQTPRYLIKTRGQQVTLSCSPISGHRSVSWYQQTPGQGLQFLFEYFSETQRNKGNFPGRFSGRQFSNSRSEMNVSTLELGDSALYLCASSLLAGKQETQYFGPGTRLLVL.

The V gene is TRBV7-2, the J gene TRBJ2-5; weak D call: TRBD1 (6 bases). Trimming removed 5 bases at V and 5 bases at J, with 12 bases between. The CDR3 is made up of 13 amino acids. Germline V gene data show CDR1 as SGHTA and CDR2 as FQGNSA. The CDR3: CASSRDQGETQYF. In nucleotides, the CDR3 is TGTGCCAGCAGCCGGGACCAGGGGGAGACCCAGTACTTC.

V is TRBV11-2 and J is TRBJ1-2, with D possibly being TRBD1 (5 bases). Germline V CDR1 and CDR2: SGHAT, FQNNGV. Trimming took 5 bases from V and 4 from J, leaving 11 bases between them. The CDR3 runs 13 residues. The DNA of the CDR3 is TGTGCCAGCAGCGAATCCGGGACCTATGGCTACACCTTC. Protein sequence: CASSESGTYGYTF. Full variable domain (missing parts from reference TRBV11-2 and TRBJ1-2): EAGVAQSPRYKIIEKRQSVAFWCNPISGHATLYWYQQILGQGPKLLIQFQNNGVVDDSQLPKDRFSAERLKGVDSTLKIQPAKLEDSAVYLCASSESGTYGYTFGSGTRLTVV.

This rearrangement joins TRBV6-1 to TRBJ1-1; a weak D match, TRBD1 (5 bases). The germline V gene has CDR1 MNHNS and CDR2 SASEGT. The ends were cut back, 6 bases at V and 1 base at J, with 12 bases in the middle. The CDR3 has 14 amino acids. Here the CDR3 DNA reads TGTGCCAGCAGGTCGGGACTCGGGAACACTGAAGCTTTCTTT. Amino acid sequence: CASRSGLGNTEAFF.

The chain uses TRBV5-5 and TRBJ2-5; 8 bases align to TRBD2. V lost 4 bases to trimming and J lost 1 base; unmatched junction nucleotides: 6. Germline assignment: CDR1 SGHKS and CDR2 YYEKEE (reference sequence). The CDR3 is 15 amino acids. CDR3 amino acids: CASSPQLAVQETQYF. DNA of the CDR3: TGTGCCAGCAGCCCCCAACTAGCGGTCCAAGAGACCCAGTACTTC.

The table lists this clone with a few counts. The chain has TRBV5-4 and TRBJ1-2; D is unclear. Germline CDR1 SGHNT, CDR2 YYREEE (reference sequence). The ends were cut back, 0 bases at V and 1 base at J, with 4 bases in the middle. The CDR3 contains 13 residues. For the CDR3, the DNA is TGTGCCAGCAGCTTGGGGTATAACTATGGCTACACCTTC. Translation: CASSLGYNYGYTF.

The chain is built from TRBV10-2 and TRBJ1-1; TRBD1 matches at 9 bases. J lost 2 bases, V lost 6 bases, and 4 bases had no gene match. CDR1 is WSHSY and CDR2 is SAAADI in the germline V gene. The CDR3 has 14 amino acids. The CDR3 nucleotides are TGCGCCAGCAGGGGGACAGGGCAAAACACTGAAGCTTTCTTT. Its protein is CASRGTGQNTEAFF.

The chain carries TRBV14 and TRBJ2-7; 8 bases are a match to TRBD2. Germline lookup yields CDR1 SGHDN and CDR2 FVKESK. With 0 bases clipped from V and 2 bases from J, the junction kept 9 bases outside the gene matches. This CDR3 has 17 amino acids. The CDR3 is CASSQDQISGSPYEQYF. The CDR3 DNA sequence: TGTGCCAGCAGCCAAGATCAAATAAGCGGGAGCCCCTACGAGCAGTACTTC.

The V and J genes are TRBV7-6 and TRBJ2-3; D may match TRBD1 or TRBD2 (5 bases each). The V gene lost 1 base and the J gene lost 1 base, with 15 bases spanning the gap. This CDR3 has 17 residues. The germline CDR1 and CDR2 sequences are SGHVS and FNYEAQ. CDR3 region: CASSLGASGRGTDTQYF. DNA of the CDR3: TGTGCCAGCAGCTTAGGGGCGTCGGGGCGTGGCACAGATACGCAGTATTTT. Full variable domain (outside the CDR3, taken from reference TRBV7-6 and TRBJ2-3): GAGVSQSPRYKVTKRGQDVALRCDPISGHVSLYWYRQALGQGPEFLTYFNYEAQQDKSGLPNDRFSAERPEGSISTLTIQRTEQRDSAMYRCASSLGASGRGTDTQYFGPGTRLTVL.

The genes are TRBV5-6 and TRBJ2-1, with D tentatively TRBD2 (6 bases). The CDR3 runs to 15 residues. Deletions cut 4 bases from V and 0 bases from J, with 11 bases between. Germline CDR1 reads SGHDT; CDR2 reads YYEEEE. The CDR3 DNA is TGTGCCAGCAGCCTTAGCGGTAGCTCCTACAATGAGCAGTTCTTC. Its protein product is CASSLSGSSYNEQFF.

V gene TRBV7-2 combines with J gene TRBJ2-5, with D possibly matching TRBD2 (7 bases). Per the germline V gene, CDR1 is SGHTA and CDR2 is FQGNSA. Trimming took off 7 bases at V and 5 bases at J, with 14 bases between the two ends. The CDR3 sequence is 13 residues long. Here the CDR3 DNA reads TGTGCCAGCACTCTAGGGGGGGCGGAGACCCAGTACTTC. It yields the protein CASTLGGAETQYF.

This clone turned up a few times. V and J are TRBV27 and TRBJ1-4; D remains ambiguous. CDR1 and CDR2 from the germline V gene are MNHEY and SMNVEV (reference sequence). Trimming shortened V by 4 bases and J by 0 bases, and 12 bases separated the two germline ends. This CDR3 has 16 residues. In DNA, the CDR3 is TGTGCCAGCAGTTCTCGACGGCTTGCAACTAATGAAAAACTGTTTTTT. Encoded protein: CASSSRRLATNEKLFF.

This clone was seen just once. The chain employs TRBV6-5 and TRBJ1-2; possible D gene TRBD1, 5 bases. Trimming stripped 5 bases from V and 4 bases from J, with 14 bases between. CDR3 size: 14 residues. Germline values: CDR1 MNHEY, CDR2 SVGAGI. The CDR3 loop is CASSDRNKIYGYTF. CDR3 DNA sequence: TGTGCCAGCAGTGACAGAAACAAAATCTATGGCTACACCTTC.

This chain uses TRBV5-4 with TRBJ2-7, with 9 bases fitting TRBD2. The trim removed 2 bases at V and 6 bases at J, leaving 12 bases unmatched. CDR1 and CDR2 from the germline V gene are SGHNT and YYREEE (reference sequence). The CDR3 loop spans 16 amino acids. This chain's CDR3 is CASSFGGGRARVEQYF. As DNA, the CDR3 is TGTGCCAGCAGCTTCGGGGGCGGGAGGGCCCGGGTCGAGCAGTACTTC.

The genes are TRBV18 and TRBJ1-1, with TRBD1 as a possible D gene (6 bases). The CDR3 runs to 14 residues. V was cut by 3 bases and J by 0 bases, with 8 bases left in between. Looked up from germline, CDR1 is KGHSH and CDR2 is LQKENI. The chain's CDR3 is CASSPDSLNTEAFF. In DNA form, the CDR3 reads TGTGCCAGCTCACCGGACAGTTTGAACACTGAAGCTTTCTTT.

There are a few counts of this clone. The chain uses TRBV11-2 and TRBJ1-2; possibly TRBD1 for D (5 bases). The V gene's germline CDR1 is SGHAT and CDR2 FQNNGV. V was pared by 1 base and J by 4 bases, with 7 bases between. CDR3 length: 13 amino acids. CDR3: CASSLGGPYGYTF. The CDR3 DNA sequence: TGTGCCAGCAGCTTAGGGGGCCCCTATGGCTACACCTTC.

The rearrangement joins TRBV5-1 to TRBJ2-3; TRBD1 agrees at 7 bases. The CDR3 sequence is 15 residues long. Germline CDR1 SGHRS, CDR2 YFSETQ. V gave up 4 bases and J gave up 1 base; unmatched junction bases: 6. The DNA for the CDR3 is TGCGCCAGCAGCCTGGCCGGGACAGGCACAGATACGCAGTATTTT. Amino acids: CASSLAGTGTDTQYF.

The CDR3 DNA is TGTGCCAGCAGCTTAAACCCGGTCACCGGGGAGCTGTTTTTT. Translated: CASSLNPVTGELFF. The chain recombines TRBV11-2 with TRBJ2-2; D gene ambiguous. V was clipped by 2 bases and J by 4 bases, with 8 bases between them. This CDR3 region has 14 residues. The germline gives CDR1 SGHAT, CDR2 FQNNGV.